The clone carrying this T cell receptor beta chain was counted only a few times. Its antigen is as yet unknown. Adult donors, all healthy and HIV-negative, had no recent acute infections or vaccinations. These data are taken from a study of shared clonotypes between healthy human individuals. The study, taken as a whole, reports: Donor scarcity curtailed the genetic and exposure-history diversity represented herein. Sampling was confined to blood; repertoires within tissues likely differ.

The test was conducted at deep level. This table comes from immunoSEQ multiplex PCR, and its TCRdb copy is limited to in-frame clones, with some not included. The table records approximately 2.3 million clones, more than 85% of them present only once. Source material: naive CD4+ T cells from PBMCs. The subset here: CD45RA+ positively selected. The receptor's source is a man aged 18 to 29 in good health. Some clones in this sample may be carry-over from other donors' samples.

CDR3 DNA sequence: TGTGCCAGCTCATCCACTCTCCAGGAAGGAGCTTTCTTT. It translates to CASSSTLQEGAFF. The rearrangement uses TRBV18 and TRBJ1-1; D call uncertain. The CDR3 is made up of 13 amino acids. Germline CDR1 is KGHSH and CDR2 is LQKENI. V dropped 5 bases and J dropped 10 bases, with 17 bases sitting between them.